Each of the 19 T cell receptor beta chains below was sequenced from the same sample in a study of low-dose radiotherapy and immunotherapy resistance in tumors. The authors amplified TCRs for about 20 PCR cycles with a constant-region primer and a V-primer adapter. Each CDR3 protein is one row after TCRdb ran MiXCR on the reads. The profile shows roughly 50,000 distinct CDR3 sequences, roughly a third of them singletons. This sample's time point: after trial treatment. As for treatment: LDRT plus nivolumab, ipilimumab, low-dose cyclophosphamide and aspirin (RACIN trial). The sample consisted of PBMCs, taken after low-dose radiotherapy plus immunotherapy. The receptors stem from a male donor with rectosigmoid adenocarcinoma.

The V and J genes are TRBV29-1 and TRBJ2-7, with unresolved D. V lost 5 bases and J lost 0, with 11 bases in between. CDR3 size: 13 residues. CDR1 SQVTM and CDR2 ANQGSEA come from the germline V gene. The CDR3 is CSVQKENSYEQYF. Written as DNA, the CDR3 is TGCAGCGTTCAGAAGGAAAACTCCTACGAGCAGTACTTC.

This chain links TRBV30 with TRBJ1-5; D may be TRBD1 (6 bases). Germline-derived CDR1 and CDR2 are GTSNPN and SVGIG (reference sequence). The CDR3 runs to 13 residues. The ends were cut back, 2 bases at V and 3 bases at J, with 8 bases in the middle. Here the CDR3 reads CAWSHRDNQPQHF. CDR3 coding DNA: TGTGCCTGGAGTCACAGGGACAATCAGCCCCAGCATTTT.

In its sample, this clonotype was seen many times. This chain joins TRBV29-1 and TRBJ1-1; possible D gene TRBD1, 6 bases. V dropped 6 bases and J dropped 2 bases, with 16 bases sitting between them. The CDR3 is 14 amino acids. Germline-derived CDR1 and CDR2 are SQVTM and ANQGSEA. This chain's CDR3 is CSVESDRPNTEAFF. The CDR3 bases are TGCAGCGTCGAATCTGACAGGCCTAACACTGAAGCTTTCTTT.

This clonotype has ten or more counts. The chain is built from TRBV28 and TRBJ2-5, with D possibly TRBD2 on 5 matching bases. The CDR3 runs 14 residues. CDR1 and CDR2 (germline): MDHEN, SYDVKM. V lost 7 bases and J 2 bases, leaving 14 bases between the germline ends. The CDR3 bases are TGTGCCAGCATCCCCGACTACACACAAGAGACCCAGTACTTC. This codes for CASIPDYTQETQYF.

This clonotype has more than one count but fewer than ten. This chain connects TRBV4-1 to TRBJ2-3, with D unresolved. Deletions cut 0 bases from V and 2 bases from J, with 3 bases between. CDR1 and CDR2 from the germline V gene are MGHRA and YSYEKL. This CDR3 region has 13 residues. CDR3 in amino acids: CASSQDSTDTQYF. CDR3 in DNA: TGCGCCAGCAGCCAAGACTCCACAGATACGCAGTATTTT.

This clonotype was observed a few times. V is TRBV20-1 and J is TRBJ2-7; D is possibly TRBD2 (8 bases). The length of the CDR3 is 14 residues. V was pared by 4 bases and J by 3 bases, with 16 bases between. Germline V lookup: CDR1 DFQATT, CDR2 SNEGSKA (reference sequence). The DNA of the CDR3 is TGCAGTGCTAAACTCGGGAGGGGGCGCTACGAGCAGTACTTC. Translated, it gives CSAKLGRGRYEQYF.

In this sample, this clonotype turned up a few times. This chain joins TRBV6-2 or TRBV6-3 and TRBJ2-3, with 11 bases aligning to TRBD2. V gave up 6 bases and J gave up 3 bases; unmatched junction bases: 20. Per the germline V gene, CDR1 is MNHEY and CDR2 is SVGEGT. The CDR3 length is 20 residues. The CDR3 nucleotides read TGTGCCAGCAGATATCCCTCCGGGACTAGCGGTCCAGGGGGAACAGATACGCAGTATTTT. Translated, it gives CASRYPSGTSGPGGTDTQYF.

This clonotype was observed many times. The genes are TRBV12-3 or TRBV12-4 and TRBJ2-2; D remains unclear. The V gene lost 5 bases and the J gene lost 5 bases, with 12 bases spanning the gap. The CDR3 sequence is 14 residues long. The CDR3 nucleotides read TGTGCCAGCAGTCTATTACTCGAGACCGGGGAGCTGTTTTTT. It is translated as CASSLLLETGELFF.

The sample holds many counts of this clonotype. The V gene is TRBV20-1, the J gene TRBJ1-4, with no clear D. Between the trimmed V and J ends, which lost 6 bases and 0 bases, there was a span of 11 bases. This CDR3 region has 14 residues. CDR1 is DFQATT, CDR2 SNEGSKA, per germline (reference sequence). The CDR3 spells CSAPWGATNEKLFF. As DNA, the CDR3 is TGCAGTGCCCCTTGGGGAGCAACTAATGAAAAACTGTTTTTT.

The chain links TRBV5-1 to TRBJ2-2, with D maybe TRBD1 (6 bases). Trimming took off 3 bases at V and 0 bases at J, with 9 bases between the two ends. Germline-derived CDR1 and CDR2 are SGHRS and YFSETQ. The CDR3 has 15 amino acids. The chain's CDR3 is CASSYRVSNTGELFF. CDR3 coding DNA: TGCGCCAGCAGCTACAGGGTATCGAACACCGGGGAGCTGTTTTTT.

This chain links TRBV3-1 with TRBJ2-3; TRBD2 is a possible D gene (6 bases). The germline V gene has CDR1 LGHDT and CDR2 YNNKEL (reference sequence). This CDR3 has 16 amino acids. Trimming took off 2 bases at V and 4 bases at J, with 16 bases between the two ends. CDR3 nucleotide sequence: TGTGCCAGCAGCCAACCAACTAGGAGCGGGCCAGATACGCAGTATTTT. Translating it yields CASSQPTRSGPDTQYF.

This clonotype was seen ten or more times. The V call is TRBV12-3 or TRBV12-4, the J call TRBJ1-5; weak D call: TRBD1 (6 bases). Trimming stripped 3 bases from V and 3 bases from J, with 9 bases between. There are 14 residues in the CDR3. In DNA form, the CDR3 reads TGTGCCAGCAGTTTTCAGGGGATCAATCAGCCCCAGCATTTT. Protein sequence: CASSFQGINQPQHF.

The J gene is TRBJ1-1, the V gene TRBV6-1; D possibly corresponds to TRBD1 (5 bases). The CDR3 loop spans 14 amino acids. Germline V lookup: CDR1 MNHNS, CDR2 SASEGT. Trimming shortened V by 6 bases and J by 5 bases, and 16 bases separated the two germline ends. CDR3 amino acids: CASSRGAGRTEAFF. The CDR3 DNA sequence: TGTGCCAGCAGCCGAGGAGCAGGGAGGACTGAAGCTTTCTTT.

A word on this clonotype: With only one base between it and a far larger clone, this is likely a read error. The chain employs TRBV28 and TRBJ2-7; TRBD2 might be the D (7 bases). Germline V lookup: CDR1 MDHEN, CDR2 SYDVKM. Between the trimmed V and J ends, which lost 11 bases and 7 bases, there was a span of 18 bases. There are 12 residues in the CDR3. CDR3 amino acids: CAGGGAYNEQYF. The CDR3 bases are TGTGCCGGGGGGGGGGCCTACAATGAGCAGTACTTC.

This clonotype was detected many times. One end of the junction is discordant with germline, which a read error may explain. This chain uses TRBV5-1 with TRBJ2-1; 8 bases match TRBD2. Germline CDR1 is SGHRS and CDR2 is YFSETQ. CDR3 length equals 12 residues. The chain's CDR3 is CASSSTGGTGLF. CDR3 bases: TGCGCCAGCAGCTCGACGGGGGGGACTGGACTCTTC. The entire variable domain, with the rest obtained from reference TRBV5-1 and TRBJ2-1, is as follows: KAGVTQTPRYLIKTRGQQVTLSCSPISGHRSVSWYQQTPGQGLQFLFEYFSETQRNKGNFPGRFSGRQFSNSRSEMNVSTLELGDSALYLCASSSTGGTGLFGPGTRLTVL.

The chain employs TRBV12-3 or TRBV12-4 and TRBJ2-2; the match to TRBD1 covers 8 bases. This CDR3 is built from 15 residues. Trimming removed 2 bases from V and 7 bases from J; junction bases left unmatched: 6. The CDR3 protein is CASSLYQGAGGELFF. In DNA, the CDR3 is TGTGCCAGCAGTTTATATCAGGGGGCCGGCGGGGAGCTGTTTTTT.

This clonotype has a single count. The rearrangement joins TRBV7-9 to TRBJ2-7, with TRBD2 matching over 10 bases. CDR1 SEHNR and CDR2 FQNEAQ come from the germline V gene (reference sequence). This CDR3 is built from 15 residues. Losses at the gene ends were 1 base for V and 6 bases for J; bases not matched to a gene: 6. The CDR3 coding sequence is TGTGCCAGCAGCTTAGAGCGCCTAGCGGGAGTCGAGCAGTACTTC. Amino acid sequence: CASSLERLAGVEQYF.

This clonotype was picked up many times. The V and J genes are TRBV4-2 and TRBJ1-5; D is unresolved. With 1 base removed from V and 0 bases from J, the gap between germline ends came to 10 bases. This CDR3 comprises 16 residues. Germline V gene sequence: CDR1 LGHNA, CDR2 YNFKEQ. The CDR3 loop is CASSQASQISNQPQHF. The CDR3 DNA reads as TGTGCCAGCAGCCAAGCTTCTCAGATTAGCAATCAGCCCCAGCATTTT.

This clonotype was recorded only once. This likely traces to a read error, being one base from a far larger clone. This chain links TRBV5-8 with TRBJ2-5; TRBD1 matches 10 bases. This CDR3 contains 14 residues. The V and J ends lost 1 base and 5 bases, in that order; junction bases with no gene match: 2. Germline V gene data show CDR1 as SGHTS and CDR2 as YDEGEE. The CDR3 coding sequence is TGTGCCAGCAGCTTGTCGACAGGGGGCGAGACCCAGTACTTC. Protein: CASSLSTGGETQYF.